This T cell receptor beta chain was sequenced for a study of cytomegalovirus exposure and HLA in healthy donors. Study-wide findings and caveats: Three of the chains that were CMV-associated were confirmed in vitro to be specific for CMV antigens. Most TCR sequences showed up rarely, but some public TCRs showed up in many donors. There were reportedly fewer N-insertions in an Asian-associated ancestry cluster than the roughly 670-donor mean, in a later analysis. The majority of CMV-associated TCR beta chains were reported as apparently HLA-restricted in a later analysis.

Trimming left V 5 bases short and J 8 bases short, with 16 bases between. The germline V gene has CDR1 ENHRY and CDR2 SYGVKD. This CDR3 is 14 amino acids long. Remarks on this clone: The antigen remains undetermined.

With 60 Vbeta and 13 Jbeta primers, the PCR was carried out. Profiled with immunoSEQ multiplex PCR; TCRdb holds only in-frame clones, not every one. The sample shows 140,000 to 150,000 clones, under 85% of them seen only once. Sequencing input: PBMCs. The gene calls are TRBV10-3 and TRBJ2-1; no clear D gene. The sequence came from a woman aged 40 to 55 in good health and CMV-seropositive. In nucleotides, the CDR3 is TGTGCCATCAGTCTAGGTGCCGGGTTTGATGAGCAGTTCTTC. Protein sequence: CAISLGAGFDEQFF.